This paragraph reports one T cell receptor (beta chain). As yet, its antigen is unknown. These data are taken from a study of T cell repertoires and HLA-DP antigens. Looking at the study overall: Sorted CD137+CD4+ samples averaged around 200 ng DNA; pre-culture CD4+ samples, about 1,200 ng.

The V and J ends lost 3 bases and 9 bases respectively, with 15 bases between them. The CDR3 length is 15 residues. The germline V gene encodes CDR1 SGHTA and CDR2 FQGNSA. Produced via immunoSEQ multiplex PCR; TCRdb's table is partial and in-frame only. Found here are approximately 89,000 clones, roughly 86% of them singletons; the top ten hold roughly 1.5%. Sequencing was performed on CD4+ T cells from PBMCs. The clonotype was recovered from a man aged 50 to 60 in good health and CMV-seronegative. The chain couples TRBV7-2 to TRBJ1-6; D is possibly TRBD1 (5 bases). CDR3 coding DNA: TGTGCCAGCAGCTTGACGGAGGGGCGCGTTTCACCCCTCCACTTT. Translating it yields CASSLTEGRVSPLHF. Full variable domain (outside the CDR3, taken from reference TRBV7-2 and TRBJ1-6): GAGVSQSPSNKVTEKGKDVELRCDPISGHTALYWYRQSLGQGLEFLIYFQGNSAPDKSGLPSDRFSAERTGGSVSTLTIQRTQQEDSAVYLCASSLTEGRVSPLHFGNGTRLTVT.